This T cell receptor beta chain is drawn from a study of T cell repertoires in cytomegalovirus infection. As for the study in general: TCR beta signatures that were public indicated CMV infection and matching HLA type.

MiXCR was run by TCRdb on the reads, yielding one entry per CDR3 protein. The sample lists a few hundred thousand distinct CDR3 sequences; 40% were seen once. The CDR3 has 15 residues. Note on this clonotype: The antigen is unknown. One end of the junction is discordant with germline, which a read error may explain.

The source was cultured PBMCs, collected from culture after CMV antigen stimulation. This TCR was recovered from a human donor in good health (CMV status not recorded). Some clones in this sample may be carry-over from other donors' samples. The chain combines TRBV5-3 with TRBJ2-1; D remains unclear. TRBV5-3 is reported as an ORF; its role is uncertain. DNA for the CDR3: TGTGCCAGCAGCTTACAACAGATAAGAGACAATGAGCAGTTCTTC. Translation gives CASSLQQIRDNEQFF.